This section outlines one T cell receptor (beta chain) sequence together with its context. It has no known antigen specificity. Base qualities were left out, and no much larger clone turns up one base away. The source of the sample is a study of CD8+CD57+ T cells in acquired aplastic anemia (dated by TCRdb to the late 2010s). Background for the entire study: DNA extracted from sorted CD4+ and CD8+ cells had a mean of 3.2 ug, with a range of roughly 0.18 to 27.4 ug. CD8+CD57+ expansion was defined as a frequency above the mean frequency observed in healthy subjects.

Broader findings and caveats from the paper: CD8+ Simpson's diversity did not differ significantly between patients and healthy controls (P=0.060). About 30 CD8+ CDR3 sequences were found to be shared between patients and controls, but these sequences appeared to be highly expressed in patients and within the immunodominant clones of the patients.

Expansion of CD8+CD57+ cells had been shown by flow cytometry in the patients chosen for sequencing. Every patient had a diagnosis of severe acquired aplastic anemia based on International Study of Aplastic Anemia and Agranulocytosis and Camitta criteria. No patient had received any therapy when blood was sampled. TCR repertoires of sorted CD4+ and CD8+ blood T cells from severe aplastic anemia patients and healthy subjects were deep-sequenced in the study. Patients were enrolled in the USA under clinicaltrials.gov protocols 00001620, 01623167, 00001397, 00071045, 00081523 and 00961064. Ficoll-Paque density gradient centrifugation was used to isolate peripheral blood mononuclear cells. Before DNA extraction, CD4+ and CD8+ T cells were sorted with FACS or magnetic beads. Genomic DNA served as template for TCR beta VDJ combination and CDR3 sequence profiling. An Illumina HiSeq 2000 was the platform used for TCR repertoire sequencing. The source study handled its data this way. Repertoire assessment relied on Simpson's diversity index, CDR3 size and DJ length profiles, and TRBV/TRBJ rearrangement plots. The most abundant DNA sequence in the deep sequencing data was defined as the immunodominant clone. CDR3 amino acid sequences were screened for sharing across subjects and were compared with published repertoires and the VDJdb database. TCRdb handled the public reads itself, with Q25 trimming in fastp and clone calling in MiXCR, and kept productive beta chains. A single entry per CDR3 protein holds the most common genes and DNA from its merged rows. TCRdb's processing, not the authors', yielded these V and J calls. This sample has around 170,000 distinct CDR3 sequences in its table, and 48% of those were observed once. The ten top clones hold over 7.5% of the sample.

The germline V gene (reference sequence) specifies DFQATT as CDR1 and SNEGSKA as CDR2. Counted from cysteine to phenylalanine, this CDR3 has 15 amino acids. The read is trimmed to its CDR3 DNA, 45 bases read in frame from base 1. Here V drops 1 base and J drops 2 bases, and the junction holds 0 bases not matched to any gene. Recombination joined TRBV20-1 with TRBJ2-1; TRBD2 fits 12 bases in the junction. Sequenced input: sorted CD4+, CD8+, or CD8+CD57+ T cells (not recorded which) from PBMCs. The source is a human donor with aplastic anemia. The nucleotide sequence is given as TGCAGTGCTAGAGGGACTAGCGGGACCTACAATGAGCAGTTCTTC. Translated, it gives CSARGTSGTYNEQFF.